This TCR beta chain was identified in a study of T cells expressing NK-cell markers. Study-wide results and caveats: Expanded NKG2C+ T cell clones had unclear HCMV specificity.

In regard to this clonotype: Its antigen is still unknown.

TCRdb reprocessed the 5' RACE reads; each CDR3 protein has one entry and no DNA is given. Its clone listing holds some 450,000 distinct CDR3 sequences. Germline V gene sequence: CDR1 SGHVS, CDR2 FQNEAQ. The CDR3 spans 16 residues. The gene calls are TRBV7-8 and TRBJ2-1; TCRdb proposes TRBD2, but this gene call is untestable without DNA. The sequenced sample was blood T cells: a sorted CD56 or NKG2C T cell subset, CD4+ or CD8+ T cells, or bulk PBMC T cells (not recorded which). This clonotype originated in a woman between 18 and 75 years old in good health. CDR3 sequence reads: CASSLKASGIYNEQFF.